Sequencing of this TCR beta chain was carried out in a study of T cells in Graves' hyperthyroidism and ophthalmopathy (dated by TCRdb to between 2019 and 2020). For the study in its entirety: Peripheral blood samples were taken at the time of initial diagnosis, prior to any treatment. TCR V-J signatures able to tell the groups apart were searched for in a discovery cohort of 95 or so patients, of whom over 40 had Graves' ophthalmopathy and 55 to 60 had stable Graves' hyperthyroidism. Prospective prediction of ophthalmopathy was tested in an independent validation cohort of 18 to 20 hyperthyroidism patients and around 16 patients who later progressed to ophthalmopathy. The approximately 100 discovery patients were randomly split 7:3 into training and test sets. Thyroid tissue and blood T-cell repertoires from over 5 Graves' hyperthyroidism patients were also compared in the study. After sampling, hyperthyroidism patients received methimazole starting at 30 mg daily, and ophthalmopathy patients received high-dose intravenous methylprednisolone. The paper describes TCR Vbeta CDR3 sequencing of 120 to 150 peripheral blood samples, made up of 43 ophthalmopathy patients, 70 to 75 hyperthyroidism patients and approximately 17 progressor patients. Beyond this particular receptor, the publication reports: No statistical method was used to set the sample size in advance, and investigators knew the group allocation. A model built on a 13 V-J signature distinguished ophthalmopathy from stable hyperthyroidism, reaching around 90% sensitivity and around 81% specificity in cross-validation and 80%/75% in testing. Most expanded thyroid clonotypes (frequency above 0.001) were also detected in blood, a finding suggesting that blood repertoires may reflect thyroid immune responses. In validation, the model predicted progression to ophthalmopathy a median of about 6.5 months before onset, with approximately 68% sensitivity and about 72% specificity.

Reading the germline V gene (reference sequence) gives CDR1 DFQATT and CDR2 SNEGSKA. There are 13 amino acids in the CDR3, from cysteine to phenylalanine inclusive. Solely the CDR3 DNA is kept, with 39 bases framed from the first base. The junction shows trimming of 6 bases on V and 7 bases on J, plus 16 bases between the germline ends. Stable Graves' hyperthyroidism was defined as no progression to ophthalmopathy during 18 months of follow-up. The hyperthyroidism patients were between 18 and 65 years old and newly diagnosed, with a disease duration of less than 2 months. Patients with uncontrolled infections, other autoimmune diseases, pregnancy or lactation were excluded. Diagnoses were based on clinical symptoms, serum thyroxine and TRAb, thyroid ultrasound and orbital computed tomography. Ficoll-Paque density gradient centrifugation was used to isolate PBMCs from 9.5 to 10 ml of fresh peripheral blood. Trizol reagent was used to extract total RNA, and RNA quality was then checked on an Agilent 2100 Bioanalyzer.

Amplification of TCR beta CDR3 regions was carried out from RNA transcripts. The TCR CDR3 was subjected to a first round of RT-PCR using the HTBI primer set and the Qiagen OneStep RT-PCR kit. Libraries were constructed in a second round of multiplex PCR, after which size selection and purification were performed. Libraries were sequenced paired-end with 100 bp reads on an Illumina HiSeq2000. Processing in the source paper ran as follows. SOAPnuke was used to process the raw data, throwing out any read that contained adapters or uncalled bases, had a mean Phred below 15, or lacked an exact constant-primer or identifier match. COPE v1.2.5 was used to merge high-quality paired reads, and clonotypes were defined as unique nucleotide sequences. Clonotypes were aligned to IMGT TRBV, TRBD and TRBJ reference segments using MiTCR v1.1. The analysis was restricted to V-J combinations with a frequency above 0.0001, which together covered 98% to 99.2% of the repertoires. A TCS score was defined as the ratio between F50 (clonal expansion) and ExV (chaos), using BLOSUM62-based TCRdist between CDR3 peptides within each V-J. Welch's t-statistics and random forest reduced around 550 V-J features to roughly 13, which were used in a naive Bayes classifier (R e1071). TCRdb passed the public sequencing reads through fastp at Q25 and MiXCR, retaining productive beta sequences. CDR3 protein duplicates are merged, each entry listing the most common genes and DNA. What appears here as the V and J calls and clone size reflects TCRdb's work, not the paper's. The table for this sample lists approximately 640,000 distinct CDR3 sequences; 15% to 20% of them were counted only once. The top ten clonotypes cover over 3.5% of the sample.

This clonotype has ten or more counts. Its binding antigen is unknown. No clone much larger than this one lies a single base away; base qualities are absent. The source material was blood. This chain joins TRBV20-1 to TRBJ1-5, with the D gene not clear enough to name. This TCR derives from a woman aged 25 to 39 with Graves' hyperthyroidism. Here is the DNA: TGCAGTGCAGAACCCGATCAGGACCAGCCCCAGCATTTT. Its protein is CSAEPDQDQPQHF.